Sequencing of this T cell receptor beta chain was carried out in a study of spatial heterogeneity in lung cancer. This clonotype is labeled as medium-sized (0.01 to 0.1%). One entry per CDR3 protein, called by TCRdb with MiXCR from the 5' RACE reads. The table lists tens of thousands of distinct CDR3 sequences, 3% to 3.5% of them singletons, with 36% in the top ten. Time point reported: sample taken at primary tumor resection. Researchers sequenced whole RNA taken from tumor, nontumor lung or frozen PBMC without sorting. The receptor was isolated from a male donor with early-stage non-small cell lung cancer. The input for sequencing was normal lung tissue next to the tumor, taken at surgery.

The CDR3 here is CASRPGTGVQPQHF. CDR3 sequence (DNA): TGTGCCAGCAGACCTGGGACAGGGGTTCAGCCCCAGCATTTT. The chain joins TRBV28 to TRBJ1-5; 10 positions match TRBD1. Trimming cost V 6 bases and J 6 bases; bases outside gene matches: 5. There are 14 residues in the CDR3. Germline V gives CDR1 MDHEN, CDR2 SYDVKM.